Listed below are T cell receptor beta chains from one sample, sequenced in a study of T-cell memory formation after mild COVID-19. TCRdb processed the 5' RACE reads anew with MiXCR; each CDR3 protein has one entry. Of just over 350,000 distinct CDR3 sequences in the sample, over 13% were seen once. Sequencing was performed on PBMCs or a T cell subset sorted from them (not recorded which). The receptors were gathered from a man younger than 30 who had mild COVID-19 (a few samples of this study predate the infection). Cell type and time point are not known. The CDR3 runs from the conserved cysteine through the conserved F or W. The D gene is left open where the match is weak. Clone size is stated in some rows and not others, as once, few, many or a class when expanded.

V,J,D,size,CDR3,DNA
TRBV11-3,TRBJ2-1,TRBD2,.,CASSLGVGGGDYNEQFF,TGTGCCAGCAGCTTAGGCGTCGGCGGGGGGGACTACAATGAGCAGTTCTTC
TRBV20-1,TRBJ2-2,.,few,CSASTQSTGELFF,TGCAGTGCTAGCACCCAAAGCACCGGGGAGCTGTTTTTT
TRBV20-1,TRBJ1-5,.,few,CSARKKQGIPDNQPQHF,TGCAGTGCTAGAAAAAAACAGGGAATTCCAGACAATCAGCCCCAGCATTTT
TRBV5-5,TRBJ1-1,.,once,CASSDYRVVNTEAFF,TGTGCCAGCAGCGATTACAGGGTAGTGAACACTGAAGCTTTCTTT
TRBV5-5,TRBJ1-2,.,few,CASSSYDGGGTF,TGTGCCAGCAGCTCCTACGACGGCGGAGGCACCTTC
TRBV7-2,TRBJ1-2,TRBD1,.,CASSPGTGPYGYTF,TGTGCCAGCAGCCCCGGGACAGGGCCCTATGGCTACACCTTC
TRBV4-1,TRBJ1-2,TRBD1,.,CASTAGQGTNGYTF,TGCGCCAGCACCGCGGGACAGGGTACGAATGGCTACACCTTC
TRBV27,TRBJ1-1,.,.,CASSWGGASITEAFF,TGTGCCAGCAGTTGGGGGGGGGCGAGTATCACTGAAGCCTTCTTT
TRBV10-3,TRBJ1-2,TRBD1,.,CAISSTGAGYTF,TGTGCCATCAGTTCCACAGGGGCGGGCTACACCTTC
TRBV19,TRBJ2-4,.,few,CASSPVSQGNIQYF,TGTGCCAGTAGTCCGGTTAGCCAGGGAAACATTCAGTACTTC
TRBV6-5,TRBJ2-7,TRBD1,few,CASSRQGVGEQYF,TGTGCCAGCAGCAGACAGGGGGTGGGGGAGCAGTACTTC
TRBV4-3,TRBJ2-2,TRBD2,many,CASSQELPGGSTGELFF,TGCGCCAGCAGCCAAGAGTTGCCGGGGGGGTCCACCGGGGAGCTGTTTTTT
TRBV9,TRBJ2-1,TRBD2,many,CASSVVPLAGEFNEQFF,TGTGCCAGCAGCGTAGTGCCCCTAGCGGGGGAATTCAATGAGCAGTTCTTC
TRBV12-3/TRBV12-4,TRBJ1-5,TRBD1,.,CASSGSGGQPQHF,TGTGCCAGCAGCGGCTCAGGGGGTCAGCCCCAGCATTTT
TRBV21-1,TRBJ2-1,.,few,CASSAPPGQGFINEQFF,TGTGCCAGCAGCGCACCTCCGGGACAGGGGTTTATCAATGAGCAGTTCTTC
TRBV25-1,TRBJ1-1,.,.,CASSESRRGGSPEAFF,TGTGCCAGCAGTGAATCCCGACGGGGGGGCTCGCCTGAAGCTTTCTTT
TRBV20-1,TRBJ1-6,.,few,CSASYLQGVNSPLHF,TGCAGTGCTAGTTATCTACAGGGCGTAAATTCACCCCTCCACTTT
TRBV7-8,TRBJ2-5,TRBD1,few,CASRGQGNIPETQYF,TGTGCCAGCAGGGGACAGGGAAACATTCCGGAGACCCAGTACTTC
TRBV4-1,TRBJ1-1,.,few,CASSASRGQRNTEAFF,TGCGCCAGCAGCGCGTCTCGAGGGCAGAGGAACACTGAAGCTTTCTTT
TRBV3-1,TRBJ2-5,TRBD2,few,CASSQGLAHEETQYF,TGTGCCAGCAGCCAAGGACTAGCCCACGAAGAGACCCAGTACTTC
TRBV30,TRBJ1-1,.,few,CAWRRGGAEAFF,TGTGCCTGGAGGAGGGGGGGAGCTGAAGCTTTCTTT
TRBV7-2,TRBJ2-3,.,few,CASSLWPDTQYF,TGTGCCAGCAGCTTATGGCCAGATACGCAGTATTTT
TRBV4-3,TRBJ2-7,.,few,CASSLRQTTLGSYEQYF,TGCGCCAGCAGCCTACGCCAGACAACCCTGGGCTCCTACGAGCAGTACTTC
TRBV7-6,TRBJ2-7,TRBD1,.,CASSQGTGGTYEQYF,TGTGCCAGCAGCCAGGGGACAGGGGGCACCTACGAGCAGTACTTC
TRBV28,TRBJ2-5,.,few,CASRQSQETQYF,TGTGCCAGCAGACAGTCCCAAGAGACCCAGTACTTC
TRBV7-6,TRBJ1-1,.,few,CASSLADRNTEAFF,TGTGCCAGCAGCTTAGCAGATAGGAACACTGAAGCTTTCTTT
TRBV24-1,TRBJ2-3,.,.,CATSDTSDTDTQYF,TGTGCCACCAGTGATACGTCAGACACAGATACGCAGTATTTT
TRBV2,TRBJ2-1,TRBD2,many,CASNLAGTGNEQFF,TGTGCCAGCAATCTAGCGGGGACGGGCAATGAGCAGTTCTTC
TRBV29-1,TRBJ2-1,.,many,CSAARGQGGNEQFF,TGCAGCGCGGCCAGGGGACAAGGTGGAAATGAGCAGTTCTTC
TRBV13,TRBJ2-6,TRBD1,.,CASKEGDRTRSGANVLTF,TGTGCCAGCAAGGAGGGGGACAGGACACGATCTGGGGCCAACGTCCTGACTTTC
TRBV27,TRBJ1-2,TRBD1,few,CASSRGTVQGRYGYTF,TGTGCCAGCAGCCGCGGGACAGTACAAGGTCGCTATGGCTACACCTTC
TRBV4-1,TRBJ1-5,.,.,CASSQDVRANQPQHF,TGCGCCAGCAGCCAAGATGTAAGGGCTAATCAGCCCCAGCATTTT
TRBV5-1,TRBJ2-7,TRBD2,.,CASSLWSAGPSYEQYF,TGCGCCAGCAGCTTGTGGTCAGCGGGGCCCTCCTACGAGCAGTACTTC
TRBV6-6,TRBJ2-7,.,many,CASSYVGGEQYF,TGTGCCAGCAGTTACGTTGGAGGCGAGCAGTACTTC
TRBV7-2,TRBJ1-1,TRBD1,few,CASSLVSRDRYSSNTEAFF,TGTGCCAGCAGCTTAGTATCTCGGGACAGATACTCCTCGAACACTGAAGCTTTCTTT
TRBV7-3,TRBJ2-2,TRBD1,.,CASSSTGSTGELFF,TGTGCCAGCAGCTCGACAGGGTCCACCGGGGAGCTGTTTTTT
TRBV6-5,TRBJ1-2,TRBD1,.,CASSFGTGEESHYGYTF,TGTGCCAGCAGCTTTGGGACAGGGGAGGAGTCTCACTATGGCTACACCTTC
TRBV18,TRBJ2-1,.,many,CASSPLGVAGTLSSYNEQFF,TGTGCCAGCTCACCACTGGGAGTGGCAGGAACTCTTAGCTCCTACAATGAGCAGTTCTTC
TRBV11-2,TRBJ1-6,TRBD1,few,CASSLGSRGGFYSPLHF,TGTGCCAGCAGCTTAGGGTCGCGAGGGGGCTTTTATTCACCCCTCCACTTT